This entry features one T cell receptor (beta chain) sequence. Its antigen is still unknown. This sample stems from a study of cytomegalovirus exposure and HLA in healthy donors. The CDR3 contains 14 residues. With 5 bases clipped from V and 6 bases from J, the junction kept 6 bases outside the gene matches. CDR1 and CDR2 (germline): LNHDA, SQIVND (reference sequence). Overall study results and limits: V- and J-gene trimming of TCR beta was linked (in a later analysis) to a missense DCLRE1C variant. Later work found most CMV-associated TCR beta chains apparently HLA-restricted. Diagnosis of cytomegalovirus status made by the classifier reportedly showed high specificity and sensitivity.

The primer mix had 60 Vbeta and 13 Jbeta primers. Sequenced by immunoSEQ multiplex PCR; TCRdb stores in-frame clones only, minus some. The table shows 150,000 or so clones, with roughly 73% occurring only once. This TCR was sampled from a woman under 30 in good health and CMV-seronegative. Sequenced material: PBMCs. The V gene is TRBV19, the J gene TRBJ2-3, with 9 nucleotides matching TRBD2. The CDR3 region is CASSRGRGGDTQYF. CDR3 sequence (DNA): TGTGCCAGTAGTCGCGGGAGGGGGGGGGATACGCAGTATTTT.